This is a list of T cell receptor beta chains from one sample in a study of identifying expanded T cells in peripheral blood. Sequenced by immunoSEQ multiplex PCR; TCRdb stores in-frame clones only, minus some. This sample carries 100,000 to 110,000 clones, about 90% of them seen once, and the ten largest clones take 5.5%. The sample consisted of blood. These receptors all come from a person aged 18 to 69 in good health. Both conserved end residues are part of each CDR3. The D gene is left open where the match is weak. Expanded clones get a size class; other rows say once, few or many, or leave the size out.

TRBJ2-5,TRBV5-1,.,.,TGCGCCAGCAGCTTGGACAGAGAGACCCAGTACTTC,CASSLDRETQYF
TRBJ2-5,TRBV5-5,TRBD1,.,TGTGCCAGCAGCGAGTGGACAGGGTTGGGGGAGACCCAGTACTTC,CASSEWTGLGETQYF
TRBJ2-7,TRBV11-3,TRBD2,.,TGTGCCAGCAGCTTACTAGCGGGGAACGAGCAGTACTTC,CASSLLAGNEQYF
TRBJ2-3,TRBV29-1,.,.,TGCAGCGTTGAACGGGCTAGCGAGATCACAGATACGCAGTATTTT,CSVERASEITDTQYF
TRBJ2-7,TRBV30,TRBD1,.,TGTGCCTGGAGGAGGGACAGAACTAAAGCAGCCATCTACGAGCAGTACTTC,CAWRRDRTKAAIYEQYF
TRBJ2-3,TRBV7-9,.,.,TGTGCCAGCAGCTTAGAGGGGGGCTACACAGATACGCAGTATTTT,CASSLEGGYTDTQYF
TRBJ1-6,TRBV19,TRBD1,.,TGTGCCAGCGCGGGACAGGGGTCGAGTAGCTCCTATAATTCACCCCTCCACTTT,CASAGQGSSSSYNSPLHF
TRBJ2-5,TRBV7-3,TRBD2,.,TGTGCCAGCAGTTCAGCGGGAGGGCCGGAGACCCAGTACTTC,CASSSAGGPETQYF
TRBJ2-3,TRBV9,TRBD1,.,TGTGCCAGCAGCGCCTCCCGGGACAGACCCCGAGATACGCAGTATTTT,CASSASRDRPRDTQYF
TRBJ1-1,TRBV29-1,TRBD1,.,TGCAGCGTTGGAGGGACAGGGATCGGTGAAGCTTTCTTT,CSVGGTGIGEAFF
TRBJ1-6,TRBV5-5,TRBD1,.,TGTGCCAGCAGTGAGACAGGGAGGAATTCACCCCTCCACTTT,CASSETGRNSPLHF
TRBJ2-5,TRBV5-4,.,once,TGTGCCAGCAGTCGGGACACTCAAGGGGAGCAGTACTTC,CASSRDTQGEQYF
TRBJ2-7,TRBV4-1,TRBD2,.,TGCGCCAGCAGCCGGTTAGGACTAGCGGGAGCCCTAGGCTCCTACGAGCAGTACTTC,CASSRLGLAGALGSYEQYF
TRBJ2-1,TRBV5-1,.,.,TGCGCCAGCAGCATGGACAGCCGGAATGAGCAGTTCTTC,CASSMDSRNEQFF
TRBJ1-6,TRBV15,TRBD1,.,TGTGCCACCAGCAGAGAGACAGGGGCGAACTATAATTCACCCCTCCACTTT,CATSRETGANYNSPLHF
TRBJ1-2,TRBV5-6,.,.,TGTGCCAGCAGCTTGTTCGGGGGAAGTGGCTATGGCTACACCTTC,CASSLFGGSGYGYTF
TRBJ2-7,TRBV5-1,.,.,TGCGCCAGCAGCTTGGGGACGGCGGGCCTCGCCTACGAGCAGTACTTC,CASSLGTAGLAYEQYF
TRBJ1-1,TRBV19,TRBD1,few,TGTGCCAGTAGTGTCTCCCCGACAGGGCTGAACACTGAAGCTTTCTTT,CASSVSPTGLNTEAFF
TRBJ1-6,TRBV6-5,.,.,TGTGCCAGCAGTCCGACGGCGTCCAATAATTCACCCCTCCACTTT,CASSPTASNNSPLHF
TRBJ1-1,TRBV5-4,.,once,TGTGCCAGCAGCTTTGGGACACAGAACACTGAAGCTTTCTTT,CASSFGTQNTEAFF
TRBJ1-4,TRBV7-9,.,few,TGTGCCAGCAGCTTAGTTCCGGCTAATGAAAAACTGTTTTTT,CASSLVPANEKLFF
TRBJ1-6,TRBV7-6,.,.,TGTGCCAGCAGCTTACAGGCTGGGGATAATTCACCCCTCCACTTT,CASSLQAGDNSPLHF
TRBJ2-1,TRBV5-1,.,.,TGCGCCAGCAGCTTGGTGGAAGTCCACAATGAGCAGTTCTTC,CASSLVEVHNEQFF
TRBJ1-1,TRBV28,TRBD1,.,TGTGCCAGCAGCCAGGGGGCAGAGACTGAAGCTTTCTTT,CASSQGAETEAFF
TRBJ1-1,TRBV13,.,.,TGTGCCAGCAGCGCCCCCATTGGGGTGGAGACTGAAGCTTTCTTT,CASSAPIGVETEAFF
TRBJ1-2,TRBV6-5,.,.,TGTGCCAGCAGGGGTAATGGCTACACCTTC,CASRGNGYTF
TRBJ1-1,TRBV7-2,TRBD1,.,TGTGCCAGCAGCGCACAGGGGACGGCGAACACTGAAGCTTTCTTT,CASSAQGTANTEAFF
TRBJ1-4,TRBV19,.,.,TGTGCCAGTAGTTCCTACACAGAGACAACTAATGAAAAACTGTTTTTT,CASSSYTETTNEKLFF
TRBJ1-5,TRBV9,.,.,TGTGCCAGCAGCGTAGAAGTCAATCAGCCCCAGCATTTT,CASSVEVNQPQHF
TRBJ2-2,TRBV15,.,.,TGTGCCACCAGCAGAGACCCGACCGGGGAGCTGTTTTTT,CATSRDPTGELFF
TRBJ1-2,TRBV30,TRBD1,.,TGTGCCTGGAGTCCGACAGGGCCCTATGGCTACACCTTC,CAWSPTGPYGYTF
TRBJ1-4,TRBV2,.,once,TGTGCCAGCAGGCGGGGGGTGGAAACTAATGAAAAACTGTTTTTT,CASRRGVETNEKLFF
TRBJ1-2,TRBV4-2,.,.,TGTGCCAGCAGCCAAGCCCCAGGGCCGACCTATGGCTACACCTTC,CASSQAPGPTYGYTF
TRBJ1-2,TRBV6-1,.,.,TGTGCCAGCAGTGAAATGGCACATTGGGGCTACACCTTC,CASSEMAHWGYTF
TRBJ1-1,TRBV29-1,.,.,TGCAGCGTTCTGTCCTCGGGGAACACTGAAGCTTTCTTT,CSVLSSGNTEAFF
TRBJ2-5,TRBV19,TRBD2,.,TGTGCCAGTAGTACGGTGACTAGCGGGGAAGAGACCCAGTACTTC,CASSTVTSGEETQYF
TRBJ1-5,TRBV2,.,.,TGTGCCAGCGGCCAAAGACAGGTTCGCCCCCAGCATTTT,CASGQRQVRPQHF
TRBJ1-4,TRBV10-3,.,.,TGTGCCATCAGGGGTACCGGCGTACAGGGTGAAAAACTGTTTTTT,CAIRGTGVQGEKLFF
TRBJ1-2,TRBV10-3,.,.,TGTGCCATCACCAAGGGAGGTACCAACTATGGCTACACCTTC,CAITKGGTNYGYTF
TRBJ2-1,TRBV7-8,.,.,TGTGCCAGCAGCTCCCACAGGTTGGGCCCTAGGCGCTACAATGAGCAGTTCTTC,CASSSHRLGPRRYNEQFF
TRBJ1-1,TRBV7-9,.,once,TGTGCCAGCAGCTTAGAACAGGGACGGACAGAGGATACTGAAGCTTTCTTT,CASSLEQGRTEDTEAFF
TRBJ1-3,TRBV7-2,.,once,TGTGCCAGCAGCTTAGCCGACAGGATTGGAAACACCATATATTTT,CASSLADRIGNTIYF
TRBJ2-7,TRBV19,.,.,TGTGCCAGTAGTATTTCCTGGTCGAGCAGGCTCGAGCAGTACTTC,CASSISWSSRLEQYF
TRBJ2-3,TRBV9,TRBD2,.,TGTGCCAGCAGCGTAGGAAATAGCGGGGGAGATACGCAGTATTTT,CASSVGNSGGDTQYF
TRBJ2-1,TRBV5-4,.,.,TGTGCCAGCAGCTTGAGGGGGACTGGGGTCAATGAGCAGTTCTTC,CASSLRGTGVNEQFF
TRBJ2-1,TRBV6-6,.,.,TGTGCCAGCGCTGGGAGTTTATCCTACAATGAGCAGTTCTTC,CASAGSLSYNEQFF
TRBJ2-2,TRBV19,.,.,TGTGCCAGTAGAACGGGGTACTGGGACACCGGGGAGCTGTTTTTT,CASRTGYWDTGELFF
TRBJ2-3,TRBV19,.,.,TGTGCCAGTAGTATAGTTACGGGCACAGATACGCAGTATTTT,CASSIVTGTDTQYF
TRBJ2-1,TRBV4-2,TRBD2,.,TGTGCCAGCAGCCAAGAGGGGGACTATGTCTACAATGAGCAGTTCTTC,CASSQEGDYVYNEQFF
TRBJ1-2,TRBV5-1,.,.,TGCGCCAGCAGCTTGGACCCCGGGACGAAATTGGGTGGCTACACCTTC,CASSLDPGTKLGGYTF
TRBJ2-1,TRBV9,.,once,TGTGCCAGCAGCGTAGGCGACGGCTCCTACAATGAGCAGTTCTTC,CASSVGDGSYNEQFF
TRBJ2-3,TRBV5-1,.,.,TGCGCCAGCAGCTTGATACCTAGCACAGATACGCAGTATTTT,CASSLIPSTDTQYF
TRBJ1-3,TRBV21-1,.,.,TGTGCCAGCAGCGAACAGGGGGCTGGAAACACCATATATTTT,CASSEQGAGNTIYF